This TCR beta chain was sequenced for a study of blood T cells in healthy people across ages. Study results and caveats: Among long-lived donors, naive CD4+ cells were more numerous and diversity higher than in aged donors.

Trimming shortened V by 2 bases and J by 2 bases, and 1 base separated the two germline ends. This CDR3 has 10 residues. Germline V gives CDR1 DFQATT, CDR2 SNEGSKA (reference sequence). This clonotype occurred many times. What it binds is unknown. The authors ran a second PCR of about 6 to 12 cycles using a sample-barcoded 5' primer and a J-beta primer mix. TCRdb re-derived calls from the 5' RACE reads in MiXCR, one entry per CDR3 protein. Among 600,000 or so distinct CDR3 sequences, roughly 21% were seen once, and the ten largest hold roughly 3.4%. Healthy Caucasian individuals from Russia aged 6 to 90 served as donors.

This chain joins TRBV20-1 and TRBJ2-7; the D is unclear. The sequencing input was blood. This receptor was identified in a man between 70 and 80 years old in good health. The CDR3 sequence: CSARPYEQYF. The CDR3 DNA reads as TGCAGTGCTAGACCCTACGAGCAGTACTTC.